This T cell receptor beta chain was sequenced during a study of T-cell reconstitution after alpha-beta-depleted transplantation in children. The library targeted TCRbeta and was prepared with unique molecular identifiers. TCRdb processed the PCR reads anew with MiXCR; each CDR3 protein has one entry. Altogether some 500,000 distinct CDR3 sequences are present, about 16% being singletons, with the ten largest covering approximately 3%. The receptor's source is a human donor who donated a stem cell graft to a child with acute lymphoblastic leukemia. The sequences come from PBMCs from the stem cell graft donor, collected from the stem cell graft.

This chain's CDR3 is CSVEGGANYGYTF. The CDR3 nucleotides are TGCAGCGTTGAAGGGGGGGCCAACTATGGCTACACCTTC. The chain has TRBV29-1 and TRBJ1-2, with a weak D call TRBD1 (6 bases). This CDR3 is built from 13 residues. V was cut by 1 base and J by 2 bases, with 8 bases left in between. CDR1 is SQVTM and CDR2 is ANQGSEA in the germline V gene. The full variable domain, rest sourced from reference TRBV29-1 and TRBJ1-2, is SAVISQKPSRDICQRGTSLTIQCQVDSQVTMMFWYRQQPGQSLTLIATANQGSEATYESGFVIDKFPISRPNLTFSTLTVSNMSPEDSSIYLCSVEGGANYGYTFGSGTRLTVV.